These 28 T cell receptor beta chains originate from one sample sequenced in a study of a mutant IDH1 vaccine in newly diagnosed glioma. Sequenced by immunoSEQ multiplex PCR; TCRdb stores in-frame clones only, minus some. Of around 82,000 clones listed, over 75% are singletons. Time point reported: baseline, week 1 (first vaccination visit). Noted treatment: pre-vaccination baseline after standard-of-care therapy. The sample in question was PBMCs, obtained from a glioma patient treated with radiotherapy, temozolomide or both. Receptors originate from a man in his forties with glioma. Some clones in this sample may be carry-over from other donors' samples.

Only a few counts were recorded for this clone. CDR3 sequence reads: CASSQGNQPQHF. CDR3 DNA sequence: TGTGCCAGCAGCCAAGGCAATCAGCCCCAGCATTTT. The J gene is TRBJ1-5, the V gene TRBV4-2; no reliable D call. Germline V lookup: CDR1 LGHNA, CDR2 YNFKEQ. Between the trimmed V and J ends, which lost 1 base and 2 bases, there was a span of 0 bases. The CDR3 spans 12 residues.

The V and J genes are TRBV6-5 and TRBJ1-2; TRBD1 is a possible D gene (5 bases). Germline lookup yields CDR1 MNHEY and CDR2 SVGAGI. Trimming took off 6 bases at V and 0 bases at J, with 14 bases between the two ends. The CDR3 sequence is 15 residues long. The CDR3 protein is CASRRTGSSNYGYTF. CDR3 sequence (DNA): TGTGCCAGCAGGCGAACAGGTTCCTCTAACTATGGCTACACCTTC.

The sample holds a few counts of this clone. The same CDR3 can be traced to other DNA sequences in this sample. The CDR3 DNA reads TGTGCCAGCAGCTTGTGGGGCGGGAACACTGAAGCTTTCTTT. Protein product: CASSLWGGNTEAFF. This chain links TRBV5-5 with TRBJ1-1, with a possible D match to TRBD1 (5 bases). Germline CDR1 reads SGHKS; CDR2 reads YYEKEE (reference sequence). V was cut by 1 base and J by 1 base, with 8 bases left in between. The length of the CDR3 is 14 residues.

The chain joins TRBV4-2 to TRBJ1-4; TRBD1 might be the D (6 bases). The V gene's germline CDR1 is LGHNA and CDR2 YNFKEQ. This CDR3 spans 15 amino acids. Trimming took off 1 base at V and 8 bases at J, with 14 bases between the two ends. The CDR3 here is CASSQGSGGGEKLFF. CDR3 in DNA: TGTGCCAGCAGCCAAGGCTCGGGGGGCGGGGAAAAACTGTTTTTT.

This clone has at least ten counts. The chain combines TRBV14 with TRBJ2-4; either TRBD1 or TRBD2 may fit D (5 bases each). From germline, CDR1 is SGHDN and CDR2 FVKESK. This CDR3 comprises 16 residues. V gave up 1 base and J gave up 0 bases, with 10 bases separating them. This CDR3 reads CASSQAGPEAKNIQYF. In DNA form, the CDR3 reads TGTGCCAGCAGCCAAGCGGGGCCTGAAGCCAAAAACATTCAGTACTTC.

The gene calls are TRBV15 and TRBJ1-4, with TRBD1 as a possible D gene (5 bases). V was trimmed by 0 bases and J by 0 bases, leaving 8 bases between them. The CDR3 consists of 16 residues. The germline gives CDR1 LNHNV, CDR2 YYDKDF (reference sequence). The CDR3 nucleotides are TGTGCCACCAGCAGAGATACGGGGGCAACTAATGAAAAACTGTTTTTT. Residues: CATSRDTGATNEKLFF.

The chain couples TRBV18 to TRBJ2-7, with unresolved D. CDR3 length: 13 amino acids. Germline values: CDR1 KGHSH, CDR2 LQKENI. Trimming stripped 2 bases from V and 5 bases from J, with 10 bases between. The CDR3 bases are TGTGCCAGCTCACCAAGGGTCTTAAACGAGCAGTACTTC. Encoded protein: CASSPRVLNEQYF.

The chain employs TRBV19 and TRBJ1-6, with 9 bases that match TRBD1. Germline V gives CDR1 LNHDA, CDR2 SQIVND (reference sequence). The CDR3 consists of 17 residues. V lost 10 bases to trimming and J lost 6 bases; unmatched junction nucleotides: 16. The CDR3 sequence is CATSRKGQGGGNSPLHF. The CDR3 nucleotides are TGTGCCACATCAAGAAAGGGACAGGGAGGAGGTAATTCACCCCTCCACTTT.

This chain joins TRBV6-1 and TRBJ2-7; possibly TRBD2 for D (5 bases). The germline CDR1 and CDR2 sequences are MNHNS and SASEGT. The CDR3 covers 13 residues. V was pared by 10 bases and J by 4 bases, with 17 bases between. This CDR3 is CATVLIPGYEQYF. CDR3 in DNA: TGTGCCACCGTGCTAATTCCGGGGTACGAGCAGTACTTC.

The chain joins TRBV9 to TRBJ1-2; TRBD1 matches 9 bases. Germline V lookup: CDR1 SGDLS, CDR2 YYNGEE. The V gene end was trimmed by 0 bases and the J gene end by 1 base; junction bases not matched to a gene: 4. This CDR3 has 16 residues. The CDR3 DNA sequence: TGTGCCAGCAGCGTAGAGGGGGGACAGGGTAACTATGGCTACACCTTC. Protein: CASSVEGGQGNYGYTF.

The chain carries TRBV6-5 and TRBJ1-2; D ambiguous. Trimming cost V 0 bases and J 2 bases, with 7 bases left between them. Germline CDR1 MNHEY, CDR2 SVGAGI. CDR3 length: 14 residues. CDR3 DNA sequence: TGTGCCAGCAGTTACTCTGGACGGAACTATGGCTACACCTTC. Its translation: CASSYSGRNYGYTF.

The gene calls are TRBV5-4 and TRBJ2-5; D remains ambiguous. Trimming shortened V by 3 bases and J by 5 bases, and 8 bases separated the two germline ends. There are 12 residues in the CDR3. In germline, CDR1 is SGHNT, CDR2 YYREEE (reference sequence). CDR3 DNA: TGTGCCAGCAGCTACCCCCGGGAGACCCAGTACTTC. Translation: CASSYPRETQYF.

The chain joins TRBV7-9 to TRBJ1-2, with a tentative D call TRBD1 (6 bases). The CDR3 covers 13 residues. V was pared by 3 bases and J by 4 bases, with 9 bases between. Germline V gene sequence: CDR1 SEHNR, CDR2 FQNEAQ (reference sequence). As DNA, the CDR3 is TGTGCCAGCAGCTTCGGACAGACCTATGGCTACACCTTC. It is translated as CASSFGQTYGYTF.

Here the CDR3 reads CASSFPLSTQGYTF. As DNA, the CDR3 is TGTGCCAGCAGCTTTCCCCTATCGACCCAAGGCTACACCTTC. The rearrangement joins TRBV11-2 to TRBJ1-2; D gene ambiguous. The CDR3 runs 14 residues. Trimming removed 3 bases at V and 8 bases at J, with 16 bases between. Germline CDR1 reads SGHAT; CDR2 reads FQNNGV.

The chain employs TRBV2 and TRBJ1-1; 9 positions match TRBD1. The germline gives CDR1 SNHLY, CDR2 FYNNEI. This CDR3 spans 14 amino acids. V gave up 7 bases and J gave up 4 bases; unmatched junction bases: 7. Here the CDR3 DNA reads TGTGCCAGCACAGTTCGACAGGGGGGCACTGAAGCTTTCTTT. It is translated as CASTVRQGGTEAFF.

This sequence joins TRBV2 and TRBJ1-2, with D possibly matching TRBD1 (5 bases). The CDR3 sequence is 11 residues long. The V end lost 4 bases, the J end lost 6 bases, and 6 bases lay between the germline ends. Germline values: CDR1 SNHLY, CDR2 FYNNEI. This CDR3 reads CASSARDGYTF. Here the CDR3 DNA reads TGTGCCAGCAGTGCCAGGGATGGCTACACCTTC.

The genes are TRBV29-1 and TRBJ1-1; D is perhaps TRBD1 (6 bases). CDR1 is SQVTM and CDR2 is ANQGSEA in the germline V gene. The CDR3 totals 13 residues. V dropped 6 bases and J dropped 0 bases, with 11 bases sitting between them. CDR3 DNA: TGCAGCGTGGCCAGGACAGTGAACACTGAAGCTTTCTTT. Protein: CSVARTVNTEAFF.

The chain carries TRBV4-1 and TRBJ2-2, with 7 bases that match TRBD1. The germline V gene has CDR1 MGHRA and CDR2 YSYEKL. CDR3 length equals 16 residues. V dropped 4 bases and J dropped 2; count of bases not matched to a gene: 7. The CDR3 region is CASSLMGQRNTGELFF. The CDR3 DNA is TGCGCCAGCAGCCTCATGGGACAGAGAAACACCGGGGAGCTGTTTTTT.

Comments on this clone: Relative to the germline gene, one junction end is altered; a read error may explain this. The rearrangement joins TRBV5-6 to TRBJ2-1; 9 bases line up with TRBD2. CDR1 SGHDT and CDR2 YYEEEE come from the germline V gene. The CDR3 covers 15 residues. CDR3 in DNA: TGTGCCAACAGCCAAGAGACTAGCGGATACAATGAGCAGTTCTTC. As protein: CANSQETSGYNEQFF.

V is TRBV10-3 and J is TRBJ1-1, with D possibly being TRBD1 (5 bases). Germline V gene lookup returns CDR1 ENHRY and CDR2 SYGVKD. The V end lost 2 bases, the J end lost 0 bases, and 7 bases lay between the germline ends. This CDR3 spans 14 amino acids. This CDR3 reads CAISEGDLNTEAFF. The CDR3, as DNA: TGTGCCATCAGTGAGGGGGACCTGAACACTGAAGCTTTCTTT.

V gene TRBV5-1 combines with J gene TRBJ2-2; no clear D gene. The CDR3 contains 12 residues. The V end was cut by 2 bases, the J end by 4 bases, with 3 bases between. The germline V gene encodes CDR1 SGHRS and CDR2 YFSETQ. CDR3 in DNA: TGCGCCAGCAGCTTCCCCACCGGGGAGCTGTTTTTT. Its protein product is CASSFPTGELFF.

V usage is TRBV5-1 and J usage is TRBJ2-7, with D perhaps being TRBD1 or TRBD2 (6 bases each). V gave up 3 bases and J gave up 3 bases, with 25 bases separating them. CDR3 size: 18 residues. From germline, CDR1 is SGHRS and CDR2 YFSETQ. For the CDR3, the DNA is TGCGCCAGCAGCTCCGGGGTGGGGGGCGGCGGTTTAGTCTACGAGCAGTACTTC. Its protein product is CASSSGVGGGGLVYEQYF.

The V call is TRBV2, the J call TRBJ1-6; D gene ambiguous. Trimming pared 6 bases from V and 7 bases from J, leaving 13 bases between. This CDR3 is 14 amino acids long. CDR1 SNHLY and CDR2 FYNNEI come from the germline V gene. The CDR3 DNA reads as TGTGCCAGCAGGAAGGACGGAATCAATTCACCCCTCCACTTT. Its translation: CASRKDGINSPLHF.

This chain links TRBV7-9 with TRBJ2-7, with TRBD1 as a possible D gene (6 bases). The CDR3 covers 15 residues. CDR1 is SEHNR and CDR2 is FQNEAQ in the germline V gene (reference sequence). V lost 4 bases, J lost 5 bases, and 18 bases lay in between. CDR3 in DNA: TGTGCCAGCAGCTCACAGGGTAGGGCAGGGGACGAGCAGTACTTC. This sequence encodes CASSSQGRAGDEQYF.

On this clone: Other DNA sequences in this specimen translate into the identical CDR3. The rearrangement links TRBV5-1 to TRBJ2-3; TRBD2 matches 7 bases. Germline V gives CDR1 SGHRS, CDR2 YFSETQ. This CDR3 spans 14 amino acids. J lost 0 bases, V lost 3 bases, and 1 base had no gene match. CDR3 nucleotides: TGCGCCAGCAGCTCCGGGGGGAGCACAGATACGCAGTATTTT. Protein: CASSSGGSTDTQYF.

This chain connects TRBV5-4 to TRBJ2-3, with D possibly called TRBD1 or TRBD2 (6 bases each). V lost 4 bases, J lost 1 base, and 16 bases lay in between. The CDR3 is 16 residues long. The germline gives CDR1 SGHNT, CDR2 YYREEE (reference sequence). The DNA of the CDR3 is TGTGCCAGCAGCCCCGGGGGCGCGGCTGGCACAGATACGCAGTATTTT. As protein: CASSPGGAAGTDTQYF.

The chain carries TRBV30 and TRBJ2-6; tentatively, D is TRBD1 (5 bases). The CDR3 is 15 amino acids. Germline V gene lookup returns CDR1 GTSNPN and CDR2 SVGIG (reference sequence). Trimming shortened V by 3 bases and J by 2 bases, and 11 bases separated the two germline ends. The CDR3 bases are TGTGCCTGGAGCGCAAGCAGGGCTGGGGCCAACGTCCTGACTTTC. Translating gives CAWSASRAGANVLTF.

V gene TRBV6-1 combines with J gene TRBJ1-1; no clear D gene. Germline values: CDR1 MNHNS, CDR2 SASEGT. The CDR3 consists of 13 residues. V lost 4 bases and J lost 1, with 7 bases in between. The CDR3 DNA follows: TGTGCCAGCAGTGGGGGTAGGAACACTGAAGCTTTCTTT. Encoded protein: CASSGGRNTEAFF.